Sequencing of this T cell receptor beta chain was carried out in a study of cytomegalovirus exposure and HLA in healthy donors. Background on the study: When fewer than 400 donors were genotyped, over 80% of them were found to fall in the Caucasian-associated ancestry cluster.

A note on this clone: The antigen remains unidentified.

PCR was performed using 60 Vbeta and 13 Jbeta primers. Only in-frame clones appear in the TCRdb table, and some are missing; sequencing was by immunoSEQ multiplex PCR. The sample consists of 160,000 or so clones, around 83% of them appearing once. Whole-study results and caveats: Most TCR sequences were rare, but some public TCRs occurred in many donors. More clonal expansion characterized HLA-associated TCR beta chains than equally common others in a later analysis.

The TCR originated in a man between 45 and 60 years old in good health and CMV-seropositive. The sample consisted of PBMCs.

The CDR3 is CASSRFRTGNSPLHF. As DNA, the CDR3 is TGTGCCAGCAGCCGGTTTAGGACAGGGAATTCACCCCTCCACTTT. This chain joins TRBV6-5 and TRBJ1-6; 8 bases map to TRBD1. After removal of 6 bases from V and 7 bases from J, the junction contained 8 bases not matched to a gene. The CDR3 extends over 15 amino acids. CDR1 MNHEY and CDR2 SVGAGI come from the germline V gene.